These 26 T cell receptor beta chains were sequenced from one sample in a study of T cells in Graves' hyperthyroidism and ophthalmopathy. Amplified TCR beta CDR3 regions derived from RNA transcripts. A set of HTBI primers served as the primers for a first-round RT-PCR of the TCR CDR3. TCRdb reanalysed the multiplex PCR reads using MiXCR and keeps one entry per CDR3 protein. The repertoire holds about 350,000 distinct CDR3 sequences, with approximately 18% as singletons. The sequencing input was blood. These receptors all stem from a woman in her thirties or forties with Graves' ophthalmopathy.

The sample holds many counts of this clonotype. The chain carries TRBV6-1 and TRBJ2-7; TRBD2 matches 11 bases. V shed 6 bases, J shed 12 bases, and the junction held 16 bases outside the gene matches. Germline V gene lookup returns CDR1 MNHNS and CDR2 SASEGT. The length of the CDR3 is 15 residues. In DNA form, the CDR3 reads TGTGCCAGCAGGAATCTAGCGGGAGGAAGGGTAGTCGGGTACTTC. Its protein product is CASRNLAGGRVVGYF.

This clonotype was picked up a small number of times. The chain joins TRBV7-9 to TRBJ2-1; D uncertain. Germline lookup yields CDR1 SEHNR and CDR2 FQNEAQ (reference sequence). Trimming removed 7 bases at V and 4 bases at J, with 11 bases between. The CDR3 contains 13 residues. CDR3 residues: CASTILPYNEQFF. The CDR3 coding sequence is TGTGCCAGCACCATTCTACCGTACAATGAGCAGTTCTTC.

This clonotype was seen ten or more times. CDR3 nucleotide sequence: TGTGCCAGCAGACGGTCTAGCGGGAGTCACGAGCAGTACTTC. It is translated as CASRRSSGSHEQYF. The gene calls are TRBV6-2 or TRBV6-3 and TRBJ2-7, with 10 bases aligning to TRBD2. Germline loops: CDR1 MNHEY, CDR2 SVGEGT. This CDR3 is 14 amino acids long. The V gene end was trimmed by 6 bases and the J gene end by 5 bases; junction bases not matched to a gene: 7.

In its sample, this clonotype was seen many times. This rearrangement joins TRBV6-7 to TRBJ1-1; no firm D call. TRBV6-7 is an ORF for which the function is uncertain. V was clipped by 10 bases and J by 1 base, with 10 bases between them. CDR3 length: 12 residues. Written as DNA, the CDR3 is TGTGCCAACATTACTCGGAACACTGAAGCTTTCTTT. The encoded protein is CANITRNTEAFF.

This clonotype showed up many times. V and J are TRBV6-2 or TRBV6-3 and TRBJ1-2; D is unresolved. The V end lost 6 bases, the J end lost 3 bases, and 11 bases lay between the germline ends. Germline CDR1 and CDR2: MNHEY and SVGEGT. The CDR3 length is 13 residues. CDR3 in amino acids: CASRTREYYGYTF. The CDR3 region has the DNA TGTGCCAGCAGAACAAGGGAGTACTATGGCTACACCTTC.

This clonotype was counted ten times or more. This CDR3 is CASSPQGREQYF. CDR3 sequence (DNA): TGTGCCAGCAGCCCACAGGGTCGGGAGCAGTACTTC. This chain uses TRBV7-9 with TRBJ2-7; possible D gene TRBD1, 6 bases. The V gene's germline CDR1 is SEHNR and CDR2 FQNEAQ (reference sequence). The CDR3 consists of 12 residues. V lost 5 bases to trimming and J lost 7 bases, with 12 bases between them. The whole variable domain, remainder taken from reference TRBV7-9 and TRBJ2-7, is DTGVSQNPRHKITKRGQNVTFRCDPISEHNRLYWYRQTLGQGPEFLTYFQNEAQLEKSRLLSDRFSAERPKGSFSTLEIQRTEQGDSAMYLCASSPQGREQYFGPGTRLTVT.

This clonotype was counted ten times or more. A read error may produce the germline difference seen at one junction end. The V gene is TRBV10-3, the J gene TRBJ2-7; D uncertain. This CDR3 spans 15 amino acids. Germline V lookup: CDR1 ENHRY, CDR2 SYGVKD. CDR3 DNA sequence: TGTGCCAGCAGTGAGTCGGACGCCAGCTCCTACGAGCAGTACTTC. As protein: CASSESDASSYEQYF.

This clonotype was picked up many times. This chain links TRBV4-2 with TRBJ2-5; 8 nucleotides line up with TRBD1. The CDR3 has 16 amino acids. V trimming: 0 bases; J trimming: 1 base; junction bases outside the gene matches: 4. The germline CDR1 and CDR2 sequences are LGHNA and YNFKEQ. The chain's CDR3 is CASSQDQTGGQETQYF. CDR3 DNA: TGTGCCAGCAGCCAAGATCAAACAGGGGGCCAAGAGACCCAGTACTTC.

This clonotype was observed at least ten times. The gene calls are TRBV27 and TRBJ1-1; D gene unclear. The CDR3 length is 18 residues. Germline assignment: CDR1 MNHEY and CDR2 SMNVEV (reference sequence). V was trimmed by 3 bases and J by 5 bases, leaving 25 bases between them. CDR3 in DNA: TGTGCCAGCAGTTTGACCAGCTTATACAAAGATGGTCGGACTGAAGCTTTCTTT. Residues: CASSLTSLYKDGRTEAFF.

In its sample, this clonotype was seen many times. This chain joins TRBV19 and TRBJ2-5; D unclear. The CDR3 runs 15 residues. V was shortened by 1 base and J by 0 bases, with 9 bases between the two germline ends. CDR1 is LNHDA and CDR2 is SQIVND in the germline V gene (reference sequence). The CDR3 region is CASSIGGSYQETQYF. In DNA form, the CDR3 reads TGTGCCAGTAGTATAGGGGGTTCATACCAAGAGACCCAGTACTTC.

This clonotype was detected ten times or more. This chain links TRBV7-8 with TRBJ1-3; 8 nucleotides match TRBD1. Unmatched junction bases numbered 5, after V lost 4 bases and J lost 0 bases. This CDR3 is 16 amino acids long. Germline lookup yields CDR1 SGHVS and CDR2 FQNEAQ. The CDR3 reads CASSYRDRGSGNTIYF. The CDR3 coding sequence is TGTGCCAGCAGCTACCGAGACAGGGGCTCTGGAAACACCATATATTTT.

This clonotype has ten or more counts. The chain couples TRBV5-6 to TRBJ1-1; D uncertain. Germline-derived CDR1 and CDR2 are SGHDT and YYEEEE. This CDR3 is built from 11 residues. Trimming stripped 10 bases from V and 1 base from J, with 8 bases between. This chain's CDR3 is CAGRGNTEAFF. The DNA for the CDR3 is TGTGCCGGGCGTGGGAACACTGAAGCTTTCTTT.

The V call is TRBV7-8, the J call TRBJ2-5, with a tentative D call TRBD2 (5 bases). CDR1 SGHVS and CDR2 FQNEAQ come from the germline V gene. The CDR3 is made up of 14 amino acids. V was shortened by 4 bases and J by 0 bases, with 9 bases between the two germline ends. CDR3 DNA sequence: TGTGCCAGCAGCTCGGGGTACAACCAAGAGACCCAGTACTTC. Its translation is CASSSGYNQETQYF.

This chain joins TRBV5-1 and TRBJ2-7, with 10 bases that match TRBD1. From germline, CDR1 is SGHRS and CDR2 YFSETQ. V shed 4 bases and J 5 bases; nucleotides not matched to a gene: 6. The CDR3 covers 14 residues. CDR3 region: CASSLDRGPHEQYF. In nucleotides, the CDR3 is TGCGCCAGCAGCCTCGACAGGGGGCCCCACGAGCAGTACTTC.

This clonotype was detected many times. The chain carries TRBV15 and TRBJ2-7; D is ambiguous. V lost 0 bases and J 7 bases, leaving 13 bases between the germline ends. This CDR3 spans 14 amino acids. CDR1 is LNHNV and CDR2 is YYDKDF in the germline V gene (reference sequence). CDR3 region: CATSRDDVLQEQYF. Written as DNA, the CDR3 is TGTGCCACCAGCAGAGATGACGTTCTTCAGGAGCAGTACTTC.

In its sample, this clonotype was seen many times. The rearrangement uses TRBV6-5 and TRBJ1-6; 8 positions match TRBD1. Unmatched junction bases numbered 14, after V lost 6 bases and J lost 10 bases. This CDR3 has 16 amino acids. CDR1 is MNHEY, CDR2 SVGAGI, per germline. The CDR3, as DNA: TGTGCCAGCAGCCCCACCGACAGGGGCCAGGCATCACCCCTCCACTTT. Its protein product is CASSPTDRGQASPLHF.

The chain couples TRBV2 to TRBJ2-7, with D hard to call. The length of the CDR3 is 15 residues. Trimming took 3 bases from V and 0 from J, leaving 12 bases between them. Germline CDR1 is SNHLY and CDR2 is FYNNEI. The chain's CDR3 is CASSEARTGSYEQYF. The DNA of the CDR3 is TGTGCCAGCAGTGAGGCCCGGACGGGCTCCTACGAGCAGTACTTC.

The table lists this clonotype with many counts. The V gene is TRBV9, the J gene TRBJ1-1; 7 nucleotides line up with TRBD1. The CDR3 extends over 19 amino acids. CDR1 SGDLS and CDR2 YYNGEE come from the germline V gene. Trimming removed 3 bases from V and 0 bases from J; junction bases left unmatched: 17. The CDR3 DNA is TGTGCCAGCAGCGAACGCCGACAGGGCGGGGTATGGATGAACACTGAAGCTTTCTTT. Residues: CASSERRQGGVWMNTEAFF.

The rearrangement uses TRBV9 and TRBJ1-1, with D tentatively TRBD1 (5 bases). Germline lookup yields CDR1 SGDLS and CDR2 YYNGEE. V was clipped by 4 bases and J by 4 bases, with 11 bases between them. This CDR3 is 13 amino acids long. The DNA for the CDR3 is TGTGCCAGCAGCATTGGACACAGCACTGAAGCTTTCTTT. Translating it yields CASSIGHSTEAFF.

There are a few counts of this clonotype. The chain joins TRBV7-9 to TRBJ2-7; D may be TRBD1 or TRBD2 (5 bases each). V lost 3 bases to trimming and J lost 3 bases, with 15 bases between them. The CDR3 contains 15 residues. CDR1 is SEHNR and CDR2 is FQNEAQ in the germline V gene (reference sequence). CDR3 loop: CASSLGTRGRYEQYF. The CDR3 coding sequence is TGTGCCAGCAGCTTGGGGACCCGGGGTCGCTACGAGCAGTACTTC.

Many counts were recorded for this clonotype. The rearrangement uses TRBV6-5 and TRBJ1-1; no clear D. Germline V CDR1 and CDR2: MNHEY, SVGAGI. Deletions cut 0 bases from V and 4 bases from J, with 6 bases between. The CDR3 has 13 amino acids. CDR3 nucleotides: TGTGCCAGCAGTTACTCCAGTATCACTGAAGCTTTCTTT. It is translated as CASSYSSITEAFF.

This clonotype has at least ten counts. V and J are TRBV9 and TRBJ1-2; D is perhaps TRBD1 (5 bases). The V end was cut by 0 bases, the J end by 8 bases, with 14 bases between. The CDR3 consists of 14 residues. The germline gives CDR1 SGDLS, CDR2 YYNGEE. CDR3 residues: CASSVVGAGGGYTF. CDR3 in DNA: TGTGCCAGCAGCGTAGTTGGGGCGGGGGGAGGCTACACCTTC.

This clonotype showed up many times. The CDR3 sequence is CASSYWVPGVLAGEQETQYF. The CDR3 DNA sequence: TGTGCCAGCAGTTACTGGGTCCCCGGTGTTCTAGCGGGAGAGCAAGAGACCCAGTACTTC. The chain recombines TRBV6-2 or TRBV6-3 with TRBJ2-5; TRBD2 aligns across 10 bases. The CDR3 is made up of 20 amino acids. Trimming took 1 base from V and 2 from J; bases not matched to a gene: 16. Looked up from germline, CDR1 is MNHEY and CDR2 is SVGEGT.

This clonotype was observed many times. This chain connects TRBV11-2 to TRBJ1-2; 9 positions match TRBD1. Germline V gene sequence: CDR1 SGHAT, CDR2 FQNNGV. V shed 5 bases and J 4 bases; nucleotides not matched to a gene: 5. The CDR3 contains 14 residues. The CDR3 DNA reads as TGTGCCAGCAGCCCGCGGGACAGGGCCTATGGCTACACCTTC. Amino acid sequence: CASSPRDRAYGYTF.

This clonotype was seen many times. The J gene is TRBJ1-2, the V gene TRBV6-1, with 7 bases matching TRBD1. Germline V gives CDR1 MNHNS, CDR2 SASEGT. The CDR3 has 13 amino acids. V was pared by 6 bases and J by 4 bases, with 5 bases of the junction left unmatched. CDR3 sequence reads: CASRSTGSYGYTF. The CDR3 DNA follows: TGTGCCAGCAGATCGACAGGGAGCTATGGCTACACCTTC.

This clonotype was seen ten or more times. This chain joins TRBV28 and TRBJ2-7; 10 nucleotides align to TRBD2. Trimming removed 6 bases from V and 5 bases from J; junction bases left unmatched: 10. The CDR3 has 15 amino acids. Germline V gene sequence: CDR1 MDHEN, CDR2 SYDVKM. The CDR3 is CASRSLLAGFDEQYF. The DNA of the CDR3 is TGTGCCAGCAGGTCCCTACTAGCGGGATTCGACGAGCAGTACTTC.